One and the same sample provided the 26 T cell receptor beta chains below, sequenced in a study of sequential checkpoint blockade in melanoma. The treatment: randomized to nivolumab then ipilimumab (arm A) or the reverse (arm B). TCRdb's table, derived via immunoSEQ multiplex PCR, lists solely in-frame clones and lacks some. This sample has over 15,000 clones, with about 75% found just once. Sequenced material: CD8+ T cells sorted from blood (inferred from file names), taken from a patient given nivolumab and ipilimumab in sequence. These receptors came from a human donor with melanoma.

J is TRBJ2-7 and V is TRBV7-6; 8 bases map to TRBD1. The V segment lost 5 bases and the J segment 7 bases; nucleotides outside the gene matches: 4. Germline values: CDR1 SGHVS, CDR2 FNYEAQ. The CDR3 covers 12 residues. CDR3 in amino acids: CASSPTGEEQYF. CDR3 nucleotide sequence: TGTGCCAGCAGCCCGACAGGGGAGGAGCAGTACTTC.

J is TRBJ2-7 and V is TRBV7-8; 7 bases agree with TRBD2. This CDR3 has 16 amino acids. The junction had 16 bases not matched to a gene; V was cut back by 5 bases and J by 6 bases. Per germline, CDR1 SGHVS and CDR2 FQNEAQ. The CDR3 here is CASSPLGPSGDFEQYF. As DNA, the CDR3 is TGTGCCAGCAGCCCACTAGGGCCCAGCGGGGACTTCGAGCAGTACTTC.

This clone was counted only a few times. The chain joins TRBV5-4 to TRBJ2-6; D possibly corresponds to TRBD1 (7 bases). From germline, CDR1 is SGHNT and CDR2 YYREEE (reference sequence). The CDR3 extends over 16 amino acids. V lost 1 base to trimming and J lost 2 bases, with 10 bases between them. CDR3 bases: TGTGCCAGCAGCTTGCGCAGGGGGGCTGGGGCCAACGTCCTGACTTTC. Translating gives CASSLRRGAGANVLTF.

This chain links TRBV7-9 with TRBJ1-2, with D perhaps TRBD1 (5 bases). Germline-derived CDR1 and CDR2 are SEHNR and FQNEAQ (reference sequence). This CDR3 is built from 15 residues. Deletions cut 4 bases from V and 4 bases from J, with 16 bases between. The CDR3 loop is CASSSPLRGIYGYTF. CDR3 bases: TGTGCCAGCAGCTCCCCTCTCCGGGGGATCTATGGCTACACCTTC.

This clone was found once. The V call is TRBV27, the J call TRBJ2-7, with D maybe TRBD1 (5 bases). V lost 2 bases to trimming and J lost 3 bases, with 11 bases between them. Germline V CDR1 and CDR2: MNHEY, SMNVEV (reference sequence). CDR3 length equals 14 residues. CDR3 coding DNA: TGTGCCAGCAGTTTACAGGGCAGATACTACGAGCAGTACTTC. The encoded protein is CASSLQGRYYEQYF.

The rearrangement joins TRBV4-1 to TRBJ2-1; 12 bases align to TRBD2. CDR1 MGHRA and CDR2 YSYEKL come from the germline V gene. This CDR3 region has 17 residues. Trimming removed 4 bases from V and 9 bases from J; junction bases left unmatched: 13. DNA of the CDR3: TGCGCCAGCAGCCCCAAGCCTCTAGCGGGGGGGCGGGGTGAGCAGTTCTTC. Translation gives CASSPKPLAGGRGEQFF.

This clone was seen only once. V usage is TRBV30 and J usage is TRBJ1-5, with D possibly being TRBD1 (5 bases). Germline loops: CDR1 GTSNPN, CDR2 SVGIG (reference sequence). The germline V and J ends were trimmed by 1 base and 7 bases, with 11 bases remaining between them. The CDR3 loop spans 13 amino acids. CDR3 nucleotides: TGTGCCTGGAGTGGTTATAGGGGCCAGCCCCAGCATTTT. It translates to CAWSGYRGQPQHF.

The chain carries TRBV14 and TRBJ1-1; possible D gene TRBD1, 6 bases. The CDR3 spans 14 residues. V gave up 3 bases and J gave up 4 bases, with 12 bases separating them. The germline V gene has CDR1 SGHDN and CDR2 FVKESK. For the CDR3, the DNA is TGTGCCAGCAGCCAGGACCAGGGGATCACTGAAGCTTTCTTT. Residues: CASSQDQGITEAFF.

The chain links TRBV19 to TRBJ1-4, with 9 bases matching TRBD1. CDR1 and CDR2 from the germline V gene are LNHDA and SQIVND (reference sequence). V lost 9 bases and J lost 8; bases outside the gene matches: 16. The CDR3 has 16 residues. This CDR3 is CARDPVGDRVKEKLFF. The DNA of the CDR3 is TGTGCCAGAGACCCGGTGGGGGACAGGGTTAAAGAAAAACTGTTTTTT. The full variable domain, rest sourced from reference TRBV19 and TRBJ1-4, is DGGITQSPKYLFRKEGQNVTLSCEQNLNHDAMYWYRQDPGQGLRLIYYSQIVNDFQKGDIAEGYSVSREKKESFPLTVTSAQKNPTAFYLCARDPVGDRVKEKLFFGSGTQLSVL.

This clone was counted once. The V gene is TRBV2, the J gene TRBJ1-2; possible D gene TRBD1, 6 bases. V shed 4 bases and J shed 0 bases, with 6 bases lying between them. CDR1 SNHLY and CDR2 FYNNEI come from the germline V gene. This CDR3 has 13 amino acids. CDR3 region: CASSGTANYGYTF. In nucleotides, the CDR3 is TGTGCCAGCAGTGGGACAGCTAACTATGGCTACACCTTC. The whole variable domain, remainder taken from reference TRBV2 and TRBJ1-2, is EPEVTQTPSHQVTQMGQEVILRCVPISNHLYFYWYRQILGQKVEFLVSFYNNEISEKSEIFDDQFSVERPDGSNFTLKIRSTKLEDSAMYFCASSGTANYGYTFGSGTRLTVV.

This clone was detected only a few times. The chain links TRBV9 to TRBJ2-7; TRBD2 is a possible D gene (7 bases). V was trimmed by 4 bases and J by 5 bases, leaving 13 bases between them. The germline V gene encodes CDR1 SGDLS and CDR2 YYNGEE. The CDR3 sequence is 13 residues long. The CDR3 loop is CASSPGGGDEQYF. The CDR3 bases are TGTGCCAGCAGCCCCGGCGGGGGCGACGAGCAGTACTTC. The full variable domain, in which reference TRBV9 and TRBJ2-7 provide the parts outside the CDR3, is DSGVTQTPKHLITATGQRVTLRCSPRSGDLSVYWYQQSLDQGLQFLIQYYNGEERAKGNILERFSAQQFPDLHSELNLSSLELGDSALYFCASSPGGGDEQYFGPGTRLTVT.

This chain uses TRBV4-2 with TRBJ2-2, with D maybe TRBD2 (5 bases). The CDR3 spans 17 residues. The V gene lost 0 bases and the J gene lost 6 bases, with 17 bases spanning the gap. Germline V gives CDR1 LGHNA, CDR2 YNFKEQ. Here the CDR3 reads CASSQDRNLRAAGELFF. The CDR3 DNA follows: TGTGCCAGCAGCCAAGATCGGAATTTGAGGGCCGCCGGGGAGCTGTTTTTT.

The chain uses TRBV5-1 and TRBJ2-1, with D possibly matching TRBD1 (6 bases). This CDR3 region has 16 residues. Germline assignment: CDR1 SGHRS and CDR2 YFSETQ. Trimming cost V 3 bases and J 5 bases, with 18 bases left between them. The CDR3 region is CASSSAHRVGDNEQFF. For the CDR3, the DNA is TGCGCCAGCAGCTCCGCCCACAGGGTCGGAGACAATGAGCAGTTCTTC. The full variable domain, with the rest looked up from reference TRBV5-1 and TRBJ2-1, is KAGVTQTPRYLIKTRGQQVTLSCSPISGHRSVSWYQQTPGQGLQFLFEYFSETQRNKGNFPGRFSGRQFSNSRSEMNVSTLELGDSALYLCASSSAHRVGDNEQFFGPGTRLTVL.

The V call is TRBV5-1, the J call TRBJ2-2; D not certain. V was cut by 0 bases and J by 4 bases, with 7 bases left in between. The CDR3 covers 14 residues. The germline CDR1 and CDR2 sequences are SGHRS and YFSETQ. The CDR3 DNA reads TGCGCCAGCAGCTTGGAACCGGGCACCGGGGAGCTGTTTTTT. Translation: CASSLEPGTGELFF.

The rearrangement uses TRBV29-1 and TRBJ2-2; TRBD2 might be the D (7 bases). This CDR3 region has 14 residues. V dropped 7 bases and J dropped 4 bases, with 16 bases sitting between them. The germline V gene has CDR1 SQVTM and CDR2 ANQGSEA. CDR3 sequence (DNA): TGCAGCGGGGGGCTGGGCGGGAGCACCGGGGAGCTGTTTTTT. Its protein is CSGGLGGSTGELFF.

In DNA form, the CDR3 reads TGTGCCAGCAGCCCCGACGGACTTAATGAGCAGTTCTTC. This translates into CASSPDGLNEQFF. The rearrangement joins TRBV4-2 to TRBJ2-1; a weak D match, TRBD2 (5 bases). Germline lookup yields CDR1 LGHNA and CDR2 YNFKEQ. This CDR3 spans 13 amino acids. The V and J ends lost 4 bases and 7 bases respectively, with 11 bases between them.

The chain links TRBV7-7 to TRBJ1-1, with D uncertain. V was trimmed by 2 bases and J by 3 bases, leaving 13 bases between them. This CDR3 has 15 residues. Germline-derived CDR1 and CDR2 are SSHAT and FNYEAQ (reference sequence). CDR3 DNA sequence: TGTGCCAGCAGCTTACGCGGGATGAGTTACACTGAAGCTTTCTTT. Amino acids: CASSLRGMSYTEAFF.

This clone was seen only a few times. The rearrangement uses TRBV13 and TRBJ2-7, with D possibly being TRBD1 (6 bases). The CDR3 is made up of 14 amino acids. Germline V gene data show CDR1 as PRHDT and CDR2 as FYEKMQ (reference sequence). The ends were cut back, 5 bases at V and 2 bases at J, with 13 bases in the middle. This chain's CDR3 is CASSLGQTTYEQYF. For the CDR3, the DNA is TGTGCCAGCAGCCTCGGACAGACTACCTACGAGCAGTACTTC.

This clone has only one observation. The gene calls are TRBV4-2 and TRBJ2-7; tentative D call: TRBD1 (7 bases). With 1 base removed from V and 6 bases from J, the gap between germline ends came to 10 bases. The CDR3 runs to 13 residues. The germline V gene has CDR1 LGHNA and CDR2 YNFKEQ. The CDR3 bases are TGTGCCAGCAGCCAAGTGGAGGGGGCCGAGCAGTACTTC. Translating it yields CASSQVEGAEQYF.

The chain is built from TRBV6-5 and TRBJ2-7; TRBD2 is a possible D gene (5 bases). This CDR3 has 13 residues. Germline V gene sequence: CDR1 MNHEY, CDR2 SVGAGI. V dropped 3 bases and J dropped 3 bases, with 9 bases sitting between them. CDR3 nucleotide sequence: TGTGCCAGCAGTTATGGACTGGGCTACGAGCAGTACTTC. This translates into CASSYGLGYEQYF.

This chain connects TRBV11-2 to TRBJ2-4; D is unclear. Between the trimmed V and J ends, which lost 1 base and 0 bases, there was a span of 16 bases. Germline V gene lookup returns CDR1 SGHAT and CDR2 FQNNGV. The CDR3 is 18 amino acids. Here the CDR3 DNA reads TGTGCCAGCAGCTTAGCGGGTCTAGAGACCCTAGCCAAAAACATTCAGTACTTC. It codes for CASSLAGLETLAKNIQYF.

The chain links TRBV4-3 to TRBJ2-7; maybe TRBD2 (6 bases). Germline lookup yields CDR1 LGHNA and CDR2 YSLEER. The CDR3 extends over 14 amino acids. With 5 bases removed from V and 2 bases from J, the gap between germline ends came to 13 bases. Written as DNA, the CDR3 is TGCGCCAGCAGCTTCCGGGACTCCGCCTACGAGCAGTACTTC. Its translation: CASSFRDSAYEQYF.

The J gene is TRBJ2-1, the V gene TRBV30; possible D gene TRBD2, 7 bases. Germline-derived CDR1 and CDR2 are GTSNPN and SVGIG (reference sequence). Trimming took off 5 bases at V and 0 bases at J, with 11 bases between the two ends. This CDR3 is 14 amino acids long. For the CDR3, the DNA is TGTGCCTGGGGGGGGGCCTACTCCTACAATGAGCAGTTCTTC. Translation: CAWGGAYSYNEQFF.

This clone was picked up a small number of times. The chain recombines TRBV30 with TRBJ2-5; a weak D match, TRBD1 (6 bases). Germline CDR1 GTSNPN, CDR2 SVGIG (reference sequence). This CDR3 has 14 residues. Trimming left V 0 bases short and J 4 bases short, with 12 bases between. The CDR3 spells CAWSVGAASETQYF. CDR3 coding DNA: TGTGCCTGGAGTGTGGGGGCGGCCTCAGAGACCCAGTACTTC.

The chain couples TRBV15 to TRBJ1-5, with a tentative D call TRBD1 (5 bases). This CDR3 contains 16 residues. Germline CDR1 reads LNHNV; CDR2 reads YYDKDF (reference sequence). V was clipped by 0 bases and J by 3 bases, with 12 bases between them. CDR3 amino acids: CATSRDLGDPNQPQHF. Here the CDR3 DNA reads TGTGCCACCAGCAGAGATTTAGGGGATCCCAATCAGCCCCAGCATTTT.

The rearrangement uses TRBV4-3 and TRBJ2-3, with 9 positions matching TRBD2. The V segment lost 0 bases and the J segment 4 bases; nucleotides outside the gene matches: 11. The CDR3 sequence is 18 residues long. Germline V lookup: CDR1 LGHNA, CDR2 YSLEER. CDR3 bases: TGCGCCAGCAGCCAAGATCTGGCGGGGGGGCTGCTGTCAGATACGCAGTATTTT. As protein: CASSQDLAGGLLSDTQYF.